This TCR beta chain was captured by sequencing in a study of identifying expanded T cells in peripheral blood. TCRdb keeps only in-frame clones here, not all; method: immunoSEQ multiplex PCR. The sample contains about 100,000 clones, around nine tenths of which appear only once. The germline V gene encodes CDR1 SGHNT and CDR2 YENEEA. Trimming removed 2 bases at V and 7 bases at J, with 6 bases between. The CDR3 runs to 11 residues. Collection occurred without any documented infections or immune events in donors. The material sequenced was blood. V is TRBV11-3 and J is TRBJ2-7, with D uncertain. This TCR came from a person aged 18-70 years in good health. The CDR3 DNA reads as TGTGCCAGCAGCTTAAGCTGGGAGCAGTACTTC. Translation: CASSLSWEQYF.